A selection of T cell receptor beta chains follows, all from one sample in a study of OX40 agonist ivuxolimab in advanced cancers. The table came from immunoSEQ multiplex PCR; TCRdb's copy has only in-frame clones and leaves some out. The sample records approximately 110,000 clones, under 95% being singletons. This specimen was CD4+ or CD8+ T cells sorted from blood, taken in a trial of the OX40 agonist ivuxolimab. Receptors originate from an adult with an advanced solid tumor such as melanoma, head and neck, liver or kidney cancer. Both conserved end residues are trimmed from each CDR3. Size values are once, few and many counts, or a class for expanded clones, and some rows have none.

v_gene	abundance	CDR3aa
TRBV11-3	-	ASSSEVGDRADTQY
TRBV7-9	-	ASSPRGPGTEAF
TRBV5-1	-	ASSLGQGAHGYT
TRBV7-2	-	ASSSEGQGSNEQF
TRBV19	-	ASSILRGEDNEKLF
TRBV5-6	-	ASSLKTGGFIYNEQF
TRBV5-1	-	ASSLELAGYTYEQY
TRBV5-6	-	ASTNRGEAF
TRBV6-4	-	ASSREENTEAF
TRBV28	-	ASSLGPNTEAF
TRBV11-2	-	ASSLEAAGGYT
TRBV4-3	once	ASSQVDSYEQY
TRBV7-2	once	ASSLVSGNTEAF
TRBV28	-	ASSPPGLASSYEQY
TRBV28	once	ASRIPGTVGDGYT
TRBV5-5	-	ASSIPGTYNQPQH
TRBV6-6	-	ASSYFLGGGTGELF
TRBV25-1	-	ASSERSGTDTQY
TRBV19	-	ASSRTQYSGANVLT
TRBV19	-	ASSSLGSHTEAF
TRBV9	-	ASSGEYMAVGAF
TRBV9	-	ASSAFRLAPSYEQY
TRBV15	-	ATSRGYGRETQY
TRBV19	once	ASSYNAVTNEQF
TRBV5-1	-	ASSPIAGVADTQY
TRBV7-9	-	ASSFRNSNQPQH
TRBV6-5	few	ASSYSRDGAYGYT
TRBV11-1	-	ASSLASDYNEQF
TRBV7-9	-	ASSQTSGSNEQF
TRBV9	-	ASSVEQLDPQPTDTQY
TRBV28	-	ASSYPSPGALSEQY
TRBV7-2	-	ASSPPGSGRSSEQY
TRBV18	-	ASSPGGQKVYGYT
TRBV29-1	-	SVSLGQSLGNTIY
TRBV7-2	-	ASSFGGTGIMNTEAF
TRBV7-2	once	ASSFGTSGASSYEQY
TRBV29-1	-	SVAQSYEQY
TRBV7-9	-	ASSLRQGSNYGYT
TRBV19	-	ASHLSGQGASTNQPQH
TRBV5-1	-	ASSLVSGEGQETQY
TRBV7-3	-	ASSSGPSRTGANVLT
TRBV19	-	ASSMAGQGTGNTIY
TRBV15	-	ATSRGSGLDTEAF
TRBV4-2	-	ASSHLTGEGGYT
TRBV6-6	-	ASSLLAGGGNTQY
TRBV7-9	-	AGGTDRAVVEQY
TRBV27	-	ASSLYPQGGNTGELF
TRBV28	-	ASRFSFSGNTIY
TRBV7-3	-	ASSPLANTGELF
TRBV27	-	ASSFSGNTEAF
TRBV30	-	AWNSGQGHSYEQY
TRBV28	-	ASSLGFDRVNYGYT
TRBV21-1	-	ASSTFLGGYT
TRBV7-2	few	ASSPQFGGGPGNTEAF
TRBV4-3	-	ASSQDIRTDTQY
TRBV28	-	ASSLRDEQY
TRBV2	-	ASTERGPDNYGYT
TRBV9	once	ASSVGALAGGTNEQF
TRBV30	-	AWSLGVALSYEQY
TRBV6-6	-	ASSTGDRGGYT